The present T cell receptor beta chain was sequenced within a study of cytomegalovirus exposure and HLA in healthy donors (dated by TCRdb to 2015 to 2018). About the investigation overall: According to a later analysis, one platform produced both the 120 validation repertoires and the approximately 660 repertoires of the first cohort. The study was designed to test whether signatures of past pathogen exposure could be identified by cataloging public T cell receptors. A separate validation cohort of roughly 120 different subjects was used in addition to the roughly 700-subject first cohort. To predict cytomegalovirus infection status, the study combined high-throughput TCR immunosequencing, statistical association of individual TCRs with disease status, and machine learning. Results the study describes overall, beyond this receptor: The authors suggested that the approach could potentially be generalized to other disease states and immunological phenotypes. The classifier was reported to diagnose cytomegalovirus status with high specificity and sensitivity in both the original cohort and the validation cohort. In the study, roughly 160 TCR beta chains were listed as associated with cytomegalovirus. In a later analysis, TCRs clustered in the first cohort were found to also tend to co-occur in the approximately 110 validation repertoires, with approximately 95% of cluster scores above 0. A later analysis lacked HLA typing for the validation cohort, so it scored co-occurrence in that cohort across all 130 or so repertoires. In vitro tests confirmed that a few of the cytomegalovirus-associated TCR beta chains recognize cytomegalovirus antigens. Most TCR sequences were seen in very few donors, while some public TCRs were found in many individuals.

Based on the germline V gene, the CDR1 and CDR2 sequences are MGHDK and SYGVNS. Taken from cysteine to phenylalanine, the CDR3 has 15 residues. The DNA shown is the 45-base CDR3, in frame from base 1. Germline trimming amounts to 2 bases on V and 5 bases on J, with 4 as the count of junction bases outside the gene matches. The library was prepared using the immunoSEQ multiplex PCR assay. The authors processed their data as follows. To diagnose cytomegalovirus status from the catalog of TCR beta chain sequences, a statistical classification framework was built. Entries here come from immuneACCESS through TCRdb and include only in-frame sequences with V and J called. Some clones fail to appear in such tables; in the studies checked, an unresolved V gene covers under half of the shortfall, and the cause of the remainder is unknown. D and trimming were read from the DNA, whereas the V and J calls and clone size are those reported in that table. The sample contains 20,000 to 25,000 clones, about 97% of them found a single time. The ten largest clones take up 8.5% to 10% of the sample.

Concerning this clone itself: Its specific antigen is unknown. Base qualities are not at hand, and no much larger clone is one base apart.

The donors belonged to the validation cohort of about 110 subjects, which was separate from the roughly 670-subject first cohort. Rearrangement joined TRBV25-1 to TRBJ2-1, with TRBD2 identical over 9 junction bases. The receptor was isolated from a young man in good health and CMV-seropositive. Sequenced input: PBMCs. The CDR3 region has the sequence CASSERLAGNNEQFF. The DNA is TGTGCCAGCAGTGAACGGCTAGCGGGGAACAATGAGCAGTTCTTC.